The entry below gives a single T cell receptor beta chain sequence along with its context. The antigen is not known. The record originates from a study of identifying expanded T cells in peripheral blood. The germline V gene has CDR1 SGHVS and CDR2 FQNEAQ. The CDR3 length is 14 residues. The V gene lost 4 bases and the J gene lost 8 bases, with 17 bases spanning the gap. Notes on the study in general: Over about two and four weeks, about 17 and 20 clones changed, versus 1.2 between replicates. Across healthy donors, higher total template counts meant significantly greater approximately two-week count variance.

Repertoires were generated with immunoSEQ multiplex PCR, while TCRdb's copy carries only in-frame clones and drops some. Counted here are some 90,000 clones, 88% occurring once; the ten biggest clones make up about 20%. This TCR was recovered from a person between 18 and 70 years old in good health. This rearrangement joins TRBV7-8 to TRBJ1-2; possibly TRBD1 for D (5 bases). Source material: blood. The CDR3 coding sequence is TGTGCCAGCAGCTACACGACAGTATTCGGAGGCTACACCTTC. This gives the protein CASSYTTVFGGYTF.